The rows below give T cell receptor beta chains drawn from one sample of a study of CD8+ T cells in alopecia areata. Profiling relied on immunoSEQ multiplex PCR, and the TCRdb table lists in-frame clones only, not all of them. There are 6,500 to 8,500 clones in the sample; 67% occur only once, and around a fifth lies in the top ten. The source material was skin, sampled at week 0. The receptors come from a human donor with alopecia areata. Each CDR3 is given with its conserved first and last residue. The order of the fields is clone size, V gene, J gene, D gene, CDR3 protein, CDR3 DNA. A D gene is named only where the DNA matches it firmly. Not all rows give a size; the values are once, few, many and, for expanded clones, a class.

clone_size: -
v_call: TRBV9
j_call: TRBJ2-5
d_call: TRBD1
cdr3_aa: CASSVDPLQGAGETQYF
cdr3_nt: TGTGCCAGCAGCGTGGACCCACTACAGGGGGCCGGTGAGACCCAGTACTTC

clone_size: -
v_call: TRBV4-3
j_call: TRBJ2-7
d_call: TRBD2
cdr3_aa: CASSNRGGGGQYF
cdr3_nt: TGCGCCAGCAGTAACAGGGGCGGGGGGGGGCAGTACTTC

clone_size: -
v_call: TRBV11-2
j_call: TRBJ1-1
d_call: TRBD1
cdr3_aa: CASSFRTGGMNTEAFF
cdr3_nt: TGTGCCAGCAGCTTTCGGACAGGGGGGATGAACACTGAAGCTTTCTTT

clone_size: -
v_call: TRBV4-3
j_call: TRBJ1-2
d_call: -
cdr3_aa: CASSQVSGGAYGYTF
cdr3_nt: TGCGCCAGCAGCCAAGTATCCGGGGGAGCCTATGGCTACACCTTC

clone_size: -
v_call: TRBV7-9
j_call: TRBJ2-7
d_call: TRBD1
cdr3_aa: CASSASGQGGEQYF
cdr3_nt: TGTGCCAGCAGCGCCAGCGGACAGGGCGGCGAGCAGTACTTC

clone_size: -
v_call: TRBV6-6
j_call: TRBJ1-6
d_call: -
cdr3_aa: CASSYKDSSPLHF
cdr3_nt: TGTGCCAGCAGTTACAAAGACAGTTCACCCCTCCACTTT

clone_size: -
v_call: TRBV7-9
j_call: TRBJ1-1
d_call: -
cdr3_aa: CASSLLTGRNTEAFF
cdr3_nt: TGTGCCAGCAGCTTATTGACGGGCCGCAACACTGAAGCTTTCTTT

clone_size: -
v_call: TRBV14
j_call: TRBJ1-6
d_call: -
cdr3_aa: CASSNEGYSPLHF
cdr3_nt: TGTGCCAGCAGCAACGAGGGGTATTCACCCCTCCACTTT

clone_size: -
v_call: TRBV4-1
j_call: TRBJ2-2
d_call: -
cdr3_aa: CASSQPTGSNTGELFF
cdr3_nt: TGCGCCAGCAGCCAACCCACAGGATCGAACACCGGGGAGCTGTTTTTT

clone_size: -
v_call: TRBV4-1
j_call: TRBJ2-7
d_call: TRBD1
cdr3_aa: CASSQPTGGSSYEQYF
cdr3_nt: TGCGCCAGCAGCCAACCGACAGGGGGTAGCTCCTACGAGCAGTACTTC

clone_size: few
v_call: TRBV11-2
j_call: TRBJ1-1
d_call: -
cdr3_aa: CASSLEYVGTEAFF
cdr3_nt: TGTGCCAGCAGCTTAGAGTATGTGGGCACTGAAGCTTTCTTT

clone_size: few
v_call: TRBV4-2
j_call: TRBJ1-2
d_call: -
cdr3_aa: CATSDTSYYGYTF
cdr3_nt: TGTGCCACTTCGGACACATCCTACTATGGCTACACCTTC

clone_size: few
v_call: TRBV7-9
j_call: TRBJ2-4
d_call: TRBD1
cdr3_aa: CASSLKGAKNIQYF
cdr3_nt: TGTGCCAGCAGCTTAAAGGGGGCAAAGAACATTCAGTACTTC

clone_size: few
v_call: TRBV7-6
j_call: TRBJ2-7
d_call: -
cdr3_aa: CASSFGSYEQYF
cdr3_nt: TGTGCCAGCAGCTTCGGGTCCTACGAGCAGTACTTC

clone_size: -
v_call: TRBV6-5
j_call: TRBJ2-3
d_call: -
cdr3_aa: CASSSRGSGTDTQYF
cdr3_nt: TGTGCCAGCAGTTCCCGGGGGAGCGGAACAGATACGCAGTATTTT

clone_size: once
v_call: TRBV9
j_call: TRBJ2-2
d_call: -
cdr3_aa: CASSVGRQNRAGELFF
cdr3_nt: TGTGCCAGCAGCGTAGGACGGCAGAACCGGGCCGGGGAGCTGTTTTTT

clone_size: few
v_call: TRBV6-6
j_call: TRBJ2-2
d_call: -
cdr3_aa: CASNHRGGTGELFF
cdr3_nt: TGTGCCAGCAATCACAGGGGGGGCACCGGGGAGCTGTTTTTT

clone_size: -
v_call: TRBV23-1
j_call: TRBJ2-1
d_call: TRBD2
cdr3_aa: CASPPAASGGLGYNEQFF
cdr3_nt: TGCGCCAGCCCCCCGGCGGCTAGCGGGGGTCTGGGTTACAATGAGCAGTTCTTC

clone_size: -
v_call: TRBV7-2
j_call: TRBJ2-3
d_call: -
cdr3_aa: CASSLATLSAGDTQYF
cdr3_nt: TGTGCCAGCAGCTTAGCCACTCTGTCCGCGGGGGATACGCAGTATTTT

clone_size: -
v_call: TRBV6-1
j_call: TRBJ2-3
d_call: -
cdr3_aa: CASSEVNTDTQYF
cdr3_nt: TGTGCCAGCAGTGAGGTCAACACAGATACGCAGTATTTT

clone_size: -
v_call: TRBV14
j_call: TRBJ2-1
d_call: TRBD1
cdr3_aa: CASSPGQGPYNEQFF
cdr3_nt: TGTGCCAGCAGCCCGGGACAGGGACCCTACAATGAGCAGTTCTTC

clone_size: -
v_call: TRBV7-2
j_call: TRBJ1-2
d_call: -
cdr3_aa: CASSQQGRTAPSYGYTF
cdr3_nt: TGTGCCAGCAGCCAGCAGGGGCGGACAGCTCCTTCCTATGGCTACACCTTC

clone_size: once
v_call: TRBV2
j_call: TRBJ2-7
d_call: TRBD2
cdr3_aa: CASTLADLSYEQYF
cdr3_nt: TGTGCCAGCACACTAGCGGACCTTTCCTACGAGCAGTACTTC

clone_size: few
v_call: TRBV7-3
j_call: TRBJ2-5
d_call: TRBD1
cdr3_aa: CASSARPRGPETQYF
cdr3_nt: TGTGCCAGCAGCGCAAGACCAAGGGGGCCCGAGACCCAGTACTTC

clone_size: -
v_call: TRBV6-6
j_call: TRBJ1-1
d_call: TRBD1
cdr3_aa: CASSSPDRGDTEAFF
cdr3_nt: TGTGCCAGCAGTTCCCCCGACAGGGGGGACACTGAAGCTTTCTTT

clone_size: -
v_call: TRBV5-1
j_call: TRBJ1-6
d_call: -
cdr3_aa: CASSSGLTNSPLHF
cdr3_nt: TGCGCCAGCAGCTCGGGACTGACGAATTCACCCCTCCACTTT

clone_size: -
v_call: TRBV7-9
j_call: TRBJ2-3
d_call: -
cdr3_aa: CASSPPTGTATDTQYF
cdr3_nt: TGTGCCAGCAGCCCCCCGACCGGGACCGCAACAGATACGCAGTATTTT

clone_size: few
v_call: TRBV5-3
j_call: TRBJ2-3
d_call: -
cdr3_aa: CASSFSSTDTQYF
cdr3_nt: TGTGCCAGCAGCTTCTCCAGCACAGATACGCAGTATTTT

clone_size: -
v_call: TRBV21-1
j_call: TRBJ1-4
d_call: -
cdr3_aa: CASSPPLEGQGHEKLFF
cdr3_nt: TGTGCCAGCAGCCCGCCTCTGGAGGGACAGGGCCATGAAAAACTGTTTTTT

clone_size: -
v_call: TRBV7-2
j_call: TRBJ1-4
d_call: -
cdr3_aa: CASREGDEKLFF
cdr3_nt: TGTGCCAGCAGGGAGGGGGATGAAAAACTGTTTTTT

clone_size: -
v_call: TRBV7-6
j_call: TRBJ2-3
d_call: -
cdr3_aa: CASSLATGRQNTDTQYF
cdr3_nt: TGTGCCAGCAGCTTGGCTACGGGCAGGCAAAACACAGATACGCAGTATTTT

clone_size: once
v_call: TRBV19
j_call: TRBJ2-1
d_call: -
cdr3_aa: CASSIPPHGGQFF
cdr3_nt: TGTGCCAGTAGTATCCCTCCCCACGGGGGGCAGTTCTTC

clone_size: large
v_call: TRBV27
j_call: TRBJ2-7
d_call: TRBD1
cdr3_aa: CASSLSGTGTYEQYF
cdr3_nt: TGTGCCAGCAGTTTAAGTGGGACAGGGACCTACGAGCAGTACTTC

clone_size: -
v_call: TRBV5-8
j_call: TRBJ1-6
d_call: -
cdr3_aa: CASTLLSGTNSPLHF
cdr3_nt: TGTGCCAGCACCCTCTTGAGCGGGACTAATTCACCCCTCCACTTT

clone_size: -
v_call: TRBV5-1
j_call: TRBJ2-2
d_call: -
cdr3_aa: CASSLMGQNTGELFF
cdr3_nt: TGCGCCAGCAGCTTGATGGGACAGAACACCGGGGAGCTGTTTTTT

clone_size: -
v_call: TRBV13
j_call: TRBJ2-7
d_call: -
cdr3_aa: CASSYSYEQYF
cdr3_nt: TGTGCCAGCAGCTATTCCTACGAGCAGTACTTC

clone_size: -
v_call: TRBV30
j_call: TRBJ1-1
d_call: -
cdr3_aa: CAWSTGSTEAFF
cdr3_nt: TGTGCCTGGAGTACTGGGTCCACTGAAGCTTTCTTT

clone_size: once
v_call: TRBV19
j_call: TRBJ2-1
d_call: -
cdr3_aa: CASSMTGWNEQFF
cdr3_nt: TGTGCCAGTAGTATGACCGGGTGGAATGAGCAGTTCTTC

clone_size: -
v_call: TRBV12-5
j_call: TRBJ2-3
d_call: -
cdr3_aa: CASGLGQNTDTQYF
cdr3_nt: TGTGCTAGTGGTTTGGGACAGAACACAGATACGCAGTATTTT

clone_size: few
v_call: TRBV7-2
j_call: TRBJ1-2
d_call: TRBD1
cdr3_aa: CASSFRRGQGRYYGYTF
cdr3_nt: TGTGCCAGCAGCTTTAGGAGGGGACAGGGCCGGTACTATGGCTACACCTTC

clone_size: -
v_call: TRBV7-2
j_call: TRBJ1-5
d_call: TRBD1
cdr3_aa: CASSLVSGTGVNNQPQHF
cdr3_nt: TGTGCCAGCAGCTTAGTTTCCGGGACAGGGGTGAACAATCAGCCCCAGCATTTT

clone_size: -
v_call: TRBV6-5
j_call: TRBJ1-4
d_call: TRBD1
cdr3_aa: CASSYRGQANEKLFF
cdr3_nt: TGTGCCAGCAGTTATAGGGGGCAGGCTAATGAAAAACTGTTTTTT

clone_size: -
v_call: TRBV1
j_call: TRBJ2-6
d_call: -
cdr3_aa: CTSRKEGLCKSRANVLTF
cdr3_nt: TGCACCAGCAGAAAGGAGGGTTTGTGCAAAAGTCGGGCCAACGTCCTGACTTTC

clone_size: -
v_call: TRBV14
j_call: TRBJ2-4
d_call: TRBD1
cdr3_aa: CASVRDSVPKNIQYF
cdr3_nt: TGTGCCAGCGTCCGGGACAGCGTTCCGAAAAACATTCAGTACTTC

clone_size: -
v_call: TRBV7-8
j_call: TRBJ2-2
d_call: -
cdr3_aa: CASSLWPNTGELFF
cdr3_nt: TGTGCCAGCAGCTTATGGCCGAACACCGGGGAGCTGTTTTTT

clone_size: -
v_call: TRBV9
j_call: TRBJ1-1
d_call: -
cdr3_aa: CASSVGFNTEAFF
cdr3_nt: TGTGCCAGCAGCGTCGGTTTTAACACTGAAGCTTTCTTT

clone_size: -
v_call: TRBV27
j_call: TRBJ1-2
d_call: -
cdr3_aa: CASSPSRGRNYGYTF
cdr3_nt: TGTGCCAGCAGCCCCAGCCGGGGGCGGAACTATGGCTACACCTTC

clone_size: -
v_call: TRBV11-2
j_call: TRBJ1-4
d_call: -
cdr3_aa: CASSRGEFEKLFF
cdr3_nt: TGTGCCAGCAGCCGAGGGGAATTCGAAAAACTGTTTTTT

clone_size: -
v_call: TRBV10-2
j_call: TRBJ1-1
d_call: -
cdr3_aa: CASSEWAASSTEAFF
cdr3_nt: TGCGCCAGCAGTGAATGGGCGGCCTCTTCCACTGAAGCTTTCTTT

clone_size: -
v_call: TRBV30
j_call: TRBJ1-5
d_call: -
cdr3_aa: CAWSATGSNQPQHF
cdr3_nt: TGTGCCTGGAGTGCGACAGGTAGCAATCAGCCCCAGCATTTT

clone_size: once
v_call: TRBV27
j_call: TRBJ1-1
d_call: TRBD1
cdr3_aa: CASSPQGARTEAFF
cdr3_nt: TGTGCCAGCAGTCCCCAGGGGGCGAGAACTGAAGCTTTCTTT